The sequence of this TCR beta chain was determined in a study of shared clonotypes between healthy human individuals. The overall study: Donors, aged 18 to 49, were a couple of women and a few men. General study results and limits: Relative to memory subsets, naive subsets generally showed larger estimated richness. Only blood was sampled; tissue repertoires likely differ.

This CDR3 region has 15 residues. In germline, CDR1 is SNHLY, CDR2 FYNNEI. Germline trimming cut 6 bases from V and 4 bases from J; bases unmatched to any gene: 6. Tens of thousands of T cell genomes (about 0.2 ug DNA) went into each sorted-subset replicate. Measured with immunoSEQ multiplex PCR; TCRdb has only the in-frame clones, and not every one. The data show roughly 1,100,000 clones, more than 60% seen once. This clone showed up many times. The target antigen is unknown. The sequence was obtained from a man aged 18 to 30 in good health. Source material: memory CD4+ T cells sorted from blood. The subset: CD45RA-negative fraction. The gene calls are TRBV2 and TRBJ2-7; the match to TRBD2 covers 13 bases. The CDR3 DNA follows: TGTGCCAGCAGCGTTGGGACTAGCGGGGCGTACGAGCAGTACTTC. It specifies CASSVGTSGAYEQYF.